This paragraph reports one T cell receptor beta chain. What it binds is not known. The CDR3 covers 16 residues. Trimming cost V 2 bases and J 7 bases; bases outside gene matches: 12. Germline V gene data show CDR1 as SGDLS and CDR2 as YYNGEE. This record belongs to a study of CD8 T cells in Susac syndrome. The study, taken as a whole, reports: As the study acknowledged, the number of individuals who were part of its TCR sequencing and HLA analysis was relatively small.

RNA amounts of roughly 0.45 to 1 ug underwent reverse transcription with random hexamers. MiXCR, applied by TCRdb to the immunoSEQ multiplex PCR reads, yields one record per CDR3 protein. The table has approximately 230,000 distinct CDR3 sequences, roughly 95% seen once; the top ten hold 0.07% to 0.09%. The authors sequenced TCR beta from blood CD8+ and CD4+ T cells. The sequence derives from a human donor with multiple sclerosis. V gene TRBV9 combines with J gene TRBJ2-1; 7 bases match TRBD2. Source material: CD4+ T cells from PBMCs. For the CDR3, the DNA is TGTGCCAGCAGCGTCGGCCCCGGGGGGACCGAAAATGAGCAGTTCTTC. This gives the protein CASSVGPGGTENEQFF.